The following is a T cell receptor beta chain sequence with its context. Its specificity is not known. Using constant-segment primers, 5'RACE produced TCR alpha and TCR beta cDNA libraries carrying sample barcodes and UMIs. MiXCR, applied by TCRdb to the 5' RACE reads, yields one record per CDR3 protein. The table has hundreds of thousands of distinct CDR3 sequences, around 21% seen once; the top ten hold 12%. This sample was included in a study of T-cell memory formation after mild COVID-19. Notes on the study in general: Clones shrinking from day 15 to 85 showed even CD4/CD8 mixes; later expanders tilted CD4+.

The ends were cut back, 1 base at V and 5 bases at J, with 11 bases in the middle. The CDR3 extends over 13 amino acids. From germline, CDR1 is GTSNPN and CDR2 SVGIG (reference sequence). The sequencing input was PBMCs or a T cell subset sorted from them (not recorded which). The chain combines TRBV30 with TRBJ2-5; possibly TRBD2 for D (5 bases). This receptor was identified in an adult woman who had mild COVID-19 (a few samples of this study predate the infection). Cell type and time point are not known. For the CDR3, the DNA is TGTGCCTGGAGTGGTAGCGCCGCCGAGACCCAGTACTTC. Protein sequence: CAWSGSAAETQYF.